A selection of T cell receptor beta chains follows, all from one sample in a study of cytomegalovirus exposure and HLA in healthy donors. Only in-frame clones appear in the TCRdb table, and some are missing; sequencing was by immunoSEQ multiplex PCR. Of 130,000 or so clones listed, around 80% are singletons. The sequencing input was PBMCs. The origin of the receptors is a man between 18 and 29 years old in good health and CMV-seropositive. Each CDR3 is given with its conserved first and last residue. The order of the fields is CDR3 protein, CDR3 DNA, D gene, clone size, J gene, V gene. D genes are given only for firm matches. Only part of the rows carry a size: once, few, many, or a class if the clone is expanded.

CDR3 protein: CASSESVNQPQHF
CDR3 DNA: TGTGCCAGCAGCGAAAGCGTCAATCAGCCCCAGCATTTT
D gene: .
clone size: .
J gene: TRBJ1-5
V gene: TRBV7-9

CDR3 protein: CASSPTLAGGNYNEQFF
CDR3 DNA: TGTGCCAGCAGCCCCACCCTAGCGGGAGGGAATTACAATGAGCAGTTCTTC
D gene: TRBD2
clone size: once
J gene: TRBJ2-1
V gene: TRBV7-9

CDR3 protein: CASSSSNSGNNEQYF
CDR3 DNA: TGTGCCAGCAGCTCGTCGAATAGCGGGAACAACGAGCAGTACTTC
D gene: TRBD2
clone size: .
J gene: TRBJ2-7
V gene: TRBV7-6

CDR3 protein: CASSLEWWQGTNYGYTF
CDR3 DNA: TGTGCCAGCAGCTTAGAATGGTGGCAGGGGACTAACTATGGCTACACCTTC
D gene: .
clone size: .
J gene: TRBJ1-2
V gene: TRBV7-6

CDR3 protein: CASSVLGLLQETQYF
CDR3 DNA: TGTGCCAGCAGCGTCCTCGGACTTCTCCAAGAGACCCAGTACTTC
D gene: .
clone size: .
J gene: TRBJ2-5
V gene: TRBV9

CDR3 protein: CASSLVQALPSLEAFF
CDR3 DNA: TGTGCCAGCAGCTTGGTACAGGCTCTACCGTCCCTTGAAGCTTTCTTT
D gene: .
clone size: few
J gene: TRBJ1-1
V gene: TRBV11-2

CDR3 protein: CASSSLTGVYGYTF
CDR3 DNA: TGTGCCAGCAGCTCTCTGACAGGGGTCTATGGCTACACCTTC
D gene: TRBD1
clone size: .
J gene: TRBJ1-2
V gene: TRBV5-4

CDR3 protein: CASSLSVNTEAFF
CDR3 DNA: TGTGCCAGCAGTTTATCGGTGAACACTGAAGCTTTCTTT
D gene: .
clone size: few
J gene: TRBJ1-1
V gene: TRBV28

CDR3 protein: CASSRRALQETQYF
CDR3 DNA: TGTGCCAGCTCTAGGCGGGCACTTCAAGAGACCCAGTACTTC
D gene: .
clone size: few
J gene: TRBJ2-5
V gene: TRBV6-5

CDR3 protein: CASSQQGARGNTIYF
CDR3 DNA: TGCGCCAGCAGCCAGCAGGGGGCTAGGGGAAACACCATATATTTT
D gene: TRBD1
clone size: few
J gene: TRBJ1-3
V gene: TRBV4-1

CDR3 protein: CASSSPMTANTEAFF
CDR3 DNA: TGTGCCAGCAGCTCTCCGATGACAGCGAACACTGAAGCTTTCTTT
D gene: .
clone size: .
J gene: TRBJ1-1
V gene: TRBV7-9